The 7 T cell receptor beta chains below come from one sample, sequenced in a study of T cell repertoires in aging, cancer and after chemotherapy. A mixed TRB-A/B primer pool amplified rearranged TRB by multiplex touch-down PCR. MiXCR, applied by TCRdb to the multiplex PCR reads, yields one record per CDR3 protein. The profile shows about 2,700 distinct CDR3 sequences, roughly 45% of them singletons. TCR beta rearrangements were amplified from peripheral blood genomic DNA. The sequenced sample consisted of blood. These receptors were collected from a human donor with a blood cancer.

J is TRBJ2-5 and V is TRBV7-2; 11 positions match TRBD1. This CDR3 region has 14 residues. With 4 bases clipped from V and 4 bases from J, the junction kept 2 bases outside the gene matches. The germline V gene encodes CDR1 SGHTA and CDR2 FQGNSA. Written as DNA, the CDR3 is TGTGCCAGCAGCTGGGACAGGGGGGCAGAGACCCAGTACTTC. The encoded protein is CASSWDRGAETQYF.

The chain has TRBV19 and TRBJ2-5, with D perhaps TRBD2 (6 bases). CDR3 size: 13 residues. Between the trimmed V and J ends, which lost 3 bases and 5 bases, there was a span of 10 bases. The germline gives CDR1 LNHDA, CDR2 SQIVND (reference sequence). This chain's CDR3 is CASSIPGLETQYF. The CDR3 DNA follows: TGTGCCAGTAGTATCCCGGGACTCGAGACCCAGTACTTC.

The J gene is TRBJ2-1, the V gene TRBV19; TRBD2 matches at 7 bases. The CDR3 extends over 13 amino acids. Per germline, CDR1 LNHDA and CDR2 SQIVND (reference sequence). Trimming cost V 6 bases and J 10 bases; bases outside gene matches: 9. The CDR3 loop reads CASRTGGRGEQFF. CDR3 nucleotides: TGTGCCAGTAGGACTGGCGGGAGAGGAGAGCAGTTCTTC.

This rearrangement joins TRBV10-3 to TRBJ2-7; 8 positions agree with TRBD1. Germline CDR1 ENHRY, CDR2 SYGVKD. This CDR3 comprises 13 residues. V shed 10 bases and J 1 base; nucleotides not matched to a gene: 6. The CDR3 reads CATRTGSSYEQYF. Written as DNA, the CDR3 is TGTGCCACCAGGACAGGGTCGTCCTACGAGCAGTACTTC.

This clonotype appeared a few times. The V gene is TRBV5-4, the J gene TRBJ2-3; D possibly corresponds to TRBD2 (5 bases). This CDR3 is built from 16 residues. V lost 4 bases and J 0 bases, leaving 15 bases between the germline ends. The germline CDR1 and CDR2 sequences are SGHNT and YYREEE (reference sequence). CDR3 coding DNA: TGTGCCAGCAGCCTGCGGACTCTGGGGAGCACAGATACGCAGTATTTT. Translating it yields CASSLRTLGSTDTQYF. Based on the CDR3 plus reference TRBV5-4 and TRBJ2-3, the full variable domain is ETGVTQSPTHLIKTRGQQVTLRCSSQSGHNTVSWYQQALGQGPQFIFQYYREEENGRGNFPPRFSGLQFPNYSSELNVNALELDDSALYLCASSLRTLGSTDTQYFGPGTRLTVL.

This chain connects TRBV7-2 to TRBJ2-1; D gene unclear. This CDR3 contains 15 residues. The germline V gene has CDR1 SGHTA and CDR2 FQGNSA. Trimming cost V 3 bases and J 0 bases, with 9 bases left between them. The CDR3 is CASSFARYSYNEQFF. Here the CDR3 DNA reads TGTGCCAGCAGCTTCGCCCGCTACTCCTACAATGAGCAGTTCTTC.

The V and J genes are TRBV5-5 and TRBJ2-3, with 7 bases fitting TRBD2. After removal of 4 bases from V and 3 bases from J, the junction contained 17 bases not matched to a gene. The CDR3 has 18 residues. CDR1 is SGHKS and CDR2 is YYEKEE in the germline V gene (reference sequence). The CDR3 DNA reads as TGTGCCAGCAGCGTCTACCACGGTCGCGGGAGTCGAACAGATACGCAGTATTTT. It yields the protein CASSVYHGRGSRTDTQYF.